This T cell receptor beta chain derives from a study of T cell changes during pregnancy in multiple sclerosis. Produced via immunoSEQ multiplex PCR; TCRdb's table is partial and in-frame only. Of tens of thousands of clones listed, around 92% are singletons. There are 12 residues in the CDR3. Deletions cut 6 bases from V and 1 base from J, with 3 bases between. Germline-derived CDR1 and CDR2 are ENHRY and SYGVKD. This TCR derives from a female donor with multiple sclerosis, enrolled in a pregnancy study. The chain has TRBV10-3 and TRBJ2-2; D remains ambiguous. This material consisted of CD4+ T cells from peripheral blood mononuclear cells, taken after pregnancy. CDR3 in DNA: TGTGCCATCAGACAGAACACCGGGGAGCTGTTTTTT. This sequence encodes CAIRQNTGELFF.